The next 23 T cell receptor beta chains were all read from a single sample in a study of a mutant IDH1 vaccine in newly diagnosed glioma. Measured with immunoSEQ multiplex PCR; TCRdb has only the in-frame clones, and not every one. The profile shows tens of thousands of clones, roughly four fifths of them singletons. These receptors have no identified antigens. As for time point: week 5, during vaccination. Doses comprised 300 ug of mutant IDH1 20-mer peptide each, plus topical imiquimod. The starting material was PBMCs, obtained from a glioma patient whose treatment included an IDH1 peptide vaccine. These TCRs come from a woman between 45 and 60 years old with glioma.

The rearrangement links TRBV11-2 to TRBJ2-1, with D hard to call. The CDR3 consists of 10 residues. Germline V CDR1 and CDR2: SGHAT, FQNNGV. V was clipped by 4 bases and J by 8 bases, with 3 bases between them. CDR3 nucleotide sequence: TGTGCCAGCAGCTCACATGAGCAGTTCTTC. Translated, it gives CASSSHEQFF.

This chain uses TRBV7-2 with TRBJ1-6, with 8 bases matching TRBD1. CDR3 length equals 17 residues. V gave up 2 bases and J gave up 4 bases; unmatched junction bases: 7. The V gene's germline CDR1 is SGHTA and CDR2 FQGNSA. The CDR3 is CASSLSSRGHYNSPLHF. CDR3 nucleotides: TGTGCCAGCAGCTTAAGTTCCAGGGGGCATTATAATTCACCCCTCCACTTT.

V and J are TRBV7-9 and TRBJ1-2, with D unclear. The CDR3 consists of 13 residues. With 3 bases removed from V and 0 bases from J, the gap between germline ends came to 5 bases. Germline V gene data show CDR1 as SEHNR and CDR2 as FQNEAQ (reference sequence). The chain's CDR3 is CASSFTANYGYTF. CDR3 in DNA: TGTGCCAGCAGCTTTACAGCTAACTATGGCTACACCTTC.

The V and J genes are TRBV6-1 and TRBJ1-5, with D perhaps TRBD1 (5 bases). CDR3 length: 14 amino acids. In germline, CDR1 is MNHNS, CDR2 SASEGT. V lost 3 bases and J lost 7, with 13 bases in between. In DNA form, the CDR3 reads TGTGCCAGCAGTGACGGGGGTTCAGGACAGCCCCAGCATTTT. Its translation: CASSDGGSGQPQHF.

The CDR3 reads CASSQVPGVGQPQHF. The CDR3 DNA reads TGCGCCAGCAGCCAAGTTCCAGGGGTCGGGCAGCCCCAGCATTTT. The chain carries TRBV4-1 and TRBJ1-5, with a weak D call TRBD1 (6 bases). V was cut by 1 base and J by 7 bases, with 14 bases left in between. The CDR3 runs to 15 residues. CDR1 is MGHRA, CDR2 YSYEKL, per germline.

This rearrangement joins TRBV21-1 to TRBJ1-5. TRBV21-1 is flagged as a pseudogene. CDR3 length equals 16 residues. The CDR3 spells CASSNGEGGSNQPQHF. The CDR3, as DNA: TGTGCCAGCAGCAACGGGGAGGGGGGGAGCAATCAGCCCCAGCATTTT.

The chain carries TRBV6-5 and TRBJ1-1, with no clear D. CDR1 and CDR2 from the germline V gene are MNHEY and SVGAGI. The ends were cut back, 2 bases at V and 10 bases at J, with 17 bases in the middle. CDR3 length equals 14 residues. CDR3 in DNA: TGTGCCAGCAGTTACGGTCCGACTAATCCGGCAGCTTTCTTT. This encodes CASSYGPTNPAAFF.

The V call is TRBV4-2, the J call TRBJ2-5; TRBD2 aligns across 11 bases. V dropped 1 base and J dropped 5; count of bases not matched to a gene: 9. The CDR3 is made up of 17 amino acids. Germline lookup yields CDR1 LGHNA and CDR2 YNFKEQ. CDR3 DNA: TGTGCCAGCAGCCAAGGAACTAGCGGGGGTATGGGGGAGACCCAGTACTTC. Translation: CASSQGTSGGMGETQYF.

The chain carries TRBV18 and TRBJ1-1; 7 bases match TRBD1. The V and J ends lost 3 bases and 5 bases, in that order; junction bases with no gene match: 3. The CDR3 is 13 residues long. CDR1 KGHSH and CDR2 LQKENI come from the germline V gene. The CDR3 protein is CASSPTGWTEAFF. DNA of the CDR3: TGTGCCAGCTCACCGACAGGGTGGACTGAAGCTTTCTTT.

The chain joins TRBV28 to TRBJ1-2, with 12 bases identical to TRBD1. The CDR3 consists of 15 residues. V lost 6 bases, J lost 2 bases, and 4 bases stayed unmatched. CDR1 MDHEN and CDR2 SYDVKM come from the germline V gene. The CDR3 reads CASRGTGGANYGYTF. The CDR3 region has the DNA TGTGCCAGCAGGGGGACAGGGGGCGCAAACTATGGCTACACCTTC.

For the CDR3, the DNA is TGTGCCAGCAGTGAGAAGGTGTCCTACGAGCAGTACTTC. Translated, it gives CASSEKVSYEQYF. The chain has TRBV6-1 and TRBJ2-7, with D hard to call. Deletions cut 3 bases from V and 1 base from J, with 7 bases between. CDR3 length: 13 residues. From germline, CDR1 is MNHNS and CDR2 SASEGT.

This clone was seen just once. The chain is built from TRBV7-8 and TRBJ2-7; D remains ambiguous. The V end lost 5 bases, the J end lost 1 base, and 12 bases lay between the germline ends. CDR1 and CDR2 from the germline V gene are SGHVS and FQNEAQ. This CDR3 spans 14 amino acids. The CDR3 loop is CASSGSDGSYEQYF. The CDR3 bases are TGTGCCAGCAGCGGGTCGGACGGGTCCTACGAGCAGTACTTC. Full variable domain (outside the CDR3, taken from reference TRBV7-8 and TRBJ2-7): GAGVSQSPRYKVAKRGQDVALRCDPISGHVSLFWYQQALGQGPEFLTYFQNEAQLDKSGLPSDRFFAERPEGSVSTLKIQRTQQEDSAVYLCASSGSDGSYEQYFGPGTRLTVT.

This clone has a single count. J is TRBJ1-2 and V is TRBV29-1; the D is unclear. The CDR3 runs to 13 residues. CDR1 SQVTM and CDR2 ANQGSEA come from the germline V gene. The V gene lost 0 bases and the J gene lost 5 bases, with 10 bases spanning the gap. In DNA form, the CDR3 reads TGCAGCGTTGAAGATGTGGGAACGTATGGCTACACCTTC. Amino acid sequence: CSVEDVGTYGYTF.

This chain uses TRBV14 with TRBJ2-3; either TRBD1 or TRBD2 may supply D (6 bases each). The CDR3 spans 15 residues. Trimming took off 1 base at V and 0 bases at J, with 8 bases between the two ends. Germline V CDR1 and CDR2: SGHDN, FVKESK. Here the CDR3 reads CASSQAGASTDTQYF. In DNA form, the CDR3 reads TGTGCCAGCAGCCAAGCGGGGGCTAGCACAGATACGCAGTATTTT.

This clone came up a few times. The chain links TRBV4-1 to TRBJ1-1; 7 nucleotides match TRBD1. The V gene end was trimmed by 3 bases and the J gene end by 3 bases; junction bases not matched to a gene: 1. Germline V gene data show CDR1 as MGHRA and CDR2 as YSYEKL. The CDR3 length is 13 residues. CDR3 residues: CASSQQGDTEAFF. CDR3 nucleotides: TGCGCCAGCAGCCAGCAGGGGGACACTGAAGCTTTCTTT.

The V gene is TRBV18, the J gene TRBJ1-5; tentative D call: TRBD1 (5 bases). The V end lost 4 bases, the J end lost 0 bases, and 10 bases lay between the germline ends. The CDR3 consists of 15 residues. In germline, CDR1 is KGHSH, CDR2 LQKENI. The CDR3 region is CASSLGTDSNQPQHF. In DNA form, the CDR3 reads TGTGCCAGCTCACTAGGGACGGATAGCAATCAGCCCCAGCATTTT.

The chain is built from TRBV11-3 and TRBJ1-2; the match to TRBD1 covers 8 bases. V lost 5 bases to trimming and J lost 4 bases; unmatched junction nucleotides: 6. Germline V gene lookup returns CDR1 SGHNT and CDR2 YENEEA. The CDR3 is 14 residues long. CDR3 DNA sequence: TGTGCCAGCAGCCAGACGGACAGGGTCTATGGCTACACCTTC. This sequence encodes CASSQTDRVYGYTF.

The chain carries TRBV6-6 and TRBJ1-6; 7 bases map to TRBD1. The CDR3 runs to 14 residues. The germline gives CDR1 MNHNY, CDR2 SVGAGI (reference sequence). Trimming cost V 2 bases and J 13 bases; bases outside gene matches: 8. The CDR3 loop is CASSYIQGWAPLHF. In DNA, the CDR3 is TGTGCCAGCAGTTACATACAGGGGTGGGCTCCCCTCCACTTT.

This chain uses TRBV7-8 with TRBJ1-2; D gene uncertain. CDR1 is SGHVS, CDR2 FQNEAQ, per germline. V lost 0 bases, J lost 0 bases, and 14 bases lay in between. This CDR3 contains 17 residues. CDR3 sequence: CASSLAFGELSNYGYTF. The CDR3 coding sequence is TGTGCCAGCAGCTTAGCATTTGGAGAGCTCTCTAACTATGGCTACACCTTC.

This chain uses TRBV19 with TRBJ2-1, with D unresolved. This CDR3 is 14 amino acids long. Germline V CDR1 and CDR2: LNHDA, SQIVND (reference sequence). V shed 5 bases and J shed 10 bases, with 18 bases lying between them. CDR3 sequence reads: CASSEEVHFREQFF. CDR3 bases: TGTGCCAGTAGTGAGGAAGTACACTTCCGGGAGCAGTTCTTC. Looking up the rest from reference TRBV19 and TRBJ2-1 gives the full variable domain: DGGITQSPKYLFRKEGQNVTLSCEQNLNHDAMYWYRQDPGQGLRLIYYSQIVNDFQKGDIAEGYSVSREKKESFPLTVTSAQKNPTAFYLCASSEEVHFREQFFGPGTRLTVL.

This chain links TRBV6-1 with TRBJ1-2; 8 nucleotides line up with TRBD1. From germline, CDR1 is MNHNS and CDR2 SASEGT. V lost 3 bases, J lost 8 bases, and 8 bases stayed unmatched. The CDR3 contains 14 residues. Here the CDR3 reads CASSDRGQGGGYTF. Written as DNA, the CDR3 is TGTGCCAGCAGTGATAGAGGACAGGGTGGGGGCTACACCTTC.

V gene TRBV7-3 combines with J gene TRBJ1-1; 8 bases align to TRBD1. V gave up 5 bases and J gave up 1 base; unmatched junction bases: 6. CDR1 is SGHTA, CDR2 FQGTGA, per germline. This CDR3 is 15 amino acids long. This CDR3 is CASSAYTGGNTEAFF. The CDR3 nucleotides read TGTGCCAGCAGCGCCTATACAGGGGGGAACACTGAAGCTTTCTTT.

V is TRBV6-6 and J is TRBJ1-1; tentative D call: TRBD1 (6 bases). CDR1 is MNHNY and CDR2 is SVGAGI in the germline V gene (reference sequence). The CDR3 runs to 15 residues. With 2 bases removed from V and 6 bases from J, the gap between germline ends came to 16 bases. The CDR3 reads CASSYRIGAGAEAFF. Written as DNA, the CDR3 is TGTGCCAGCAGTTACCGTATCGGGGCAGGGGCTGAAGCTTTCTTT.